This entry describes one T cell receptor (beta chain). The antigen this receptor binds is unknown. No base quality information exists; no much larger clone differs at one position. The library was generated by the immunoSEQ multiplex PCR assay. For most patients, genomic DNA was isolated using the Qiagen DNeasy Blood and Tissue Kit and was shipped frozen to Adaptive Biotechnologies for TCR sequencing. Adaptive Biotechnologies carried out high-throughput TCR-beta CDR3 sequencing of genomic DNA for most patients. From the authors' description of their analysis: Adaptive's ImmunoSEQ software was the source of the TCR sequencing data for about 17 patients, while three other patients were processed with MiXCR and VDJtools. CD4 versus CD8 sorting errors were corrected by removing sequences found in both subsets at a frequency ratio below 5:1. CDR3 nucleotide sequences shared by donor and recipient were removed because the origin of these sequences could not be assigned. At least 2-fold expansion over unstimulated cells and a minimum CFSE-low frequency of 0.002% (template counts) or 0.001% (read counts) were required for clones to be classified as alloreactive. Clones detected in sequenced pre-transplant spleen, lymph node, or MLR CFSE-low populations of the donor or recipient were defined as mappable. The cumulative frequency of alloreactive clones was calculated as a percentage of all sequences, weighted by copy number. TCRdb took this table from immuneACCESS and kept in-frame rearrangements with V and J called. Such tables lack part of the clones; where checked against another copy, unresolved V genes explain under half of the gap, and the rest is unexplained. For V, J and clone size, that table is used; D and trimming come from the DNA. Recorded for this sample are some 110,000 clones; about nine tenths of them occurred a single time. Clones ranked in the top ten supply about 0.18% of the sample.

This entry is derived from a study of graft-versus-host responses after intestinal transplantation (dated by TCRdb to about 2021). Context from the whole study: The transplants that recipients got were multivisceral, liver-intestinal, or isolated intestinal. Every recipient was given anti-thymocyte globulin induction, then maintenance tacrolimus and steroids for 3 to 4 years. A peak of at least 4% donor T cells among recipient peripheral blood mononuclear cells was the definition used for donor T cell macrochimerism. After intestinal transplantation, graft-versus-host and host-versus-graft alloreactive T cell clones were followed in the graft, circulation and bone marrow using bulk TCR-beta CDR3 sequencing. Alloreactive clones were identified by sequencing pre-transplant mixed lymphocyte reaction products and comparing these products with unstimulated pre-transplant donor and recipient T cells. Rather than going through the commercial service, samples from three later patients were sequenced in-house on an Illumina MiSeq and processed with MiXCR. A cohort of about two dozen intestinal transplant recipients, including one retransplant, was enrolled, and a few patients lacking pretransplant specimens were excluded.

Broader findings and caveats from the paper: Peak levels of circulating GvH clones were associated with declines in HvG clones early after transplant. The conclusions were limited by the relatively low number and heterogeneity of the intestinal transplant patients. In the allografts of patients with donor T cell macrochimerism, GvH to HvG T cell clonal ratios were high. GvH clones turned up in recipient bone marrow, with some appearing earlier in ileal mucosa or blood, a pattern consistent with an intestinal mucosal origin.

What this sample's time point label stands for: cells obtained before transplantation from donor or recipient. CD3+CD4+ and CD3+CD8+ populations were FACS-sorted from unstimulated pre-transplant donor and recipient cells taken from spleen or lymph nodes. V and J are trimmed by 4 bases and 2 bases, and the gene matches miss 5 bases of the junction. As encoded in the germline V gene, CDR1 is SGHDT while CDR2 is YYEEEE. Including cysteine and phenylalanine, the CDR3 has 15 amino acids. The CDR3 DNA has 45 bases and is translated from base 1. The sequences come from unstimulated CD4+ T cells sorted from spleen or lymph node cells, collected before intestinal transplant. The rearranged chain carries TRBV5-6 and TRBJ1-5, and 8 junctional nucleotides match TRBD1. The sequence derives from a human donor who received an intestinal transplant. The nucleotide sequence is given as TGTGCCAGCAGCCTCGGACAGGGTGGCAATCAGCCCCAGCATTTT. Its translation is CASSLGQGGNQPQHF.